These 11 T cell receptor beta chains came from one sample sequenced in a study of PD-1 blockade in classical Hodgkin lymphoma. Repertoires were generated with immunoSEQ multiplex PCR, while TCRdb's copy carries only in-frame clones and drops some. The sample carries around 30,000 clones, roughly 80% recorded once. Documented time point: cycle 4 day 1 (C4D1), after around six weeks of nivolumab. Every patient experienced relapse after autologous stem cell transplantation, and brentuximab vedotin exposure varied. By magnetic negative selection, CD4+ T cells were purified from thawed PBMCs. The sequenced sample was CD4+ T cells from blood, obtained before the fourth cycle of nivolumab. The receptors derive from a human donor with classical Hodgkin lymphoma.

CDR3 sequence reads: CASSRDGLIGNTIYF. DNA for the CDR3: TGCGCCAGCAGCCGGGACGGCCTCATTGGAAACACCATATATTTT. This chain links TRBV5-1 with TRBJ1-3; a possible D gene is TRBD1 (5 bases). Germline CDR1 SGHRS, CDR2 YFSETQ. The CDR3 totals 15 residues. V was trimmed by 4 bases and J by 3 bases, leaving 14 bases between them.

The chain couples TRBV5-1 to TRBJ2-3; 8 bases are a match to TRBD2. The V segment lost 3 bases and the J segment 6 bases; nucleotides outside the gene matches: 9. The germline gives CDR1 SGHRS, CDR2 YFSETQ. The CDR3 consists of 15 residues. The CDR3 nucleotides read TGCGCCAGCAGCTCGGTCGGGGGGGATGTGGATACGCAGTATTTT. The encoded protein is CASSSVGGDVDTQYF. Complete variable domain (other parts from reference TRBV5-1 and TRBJ2-3): KAGVTQTPRYLIKTRGQQVTLSCSPISGHRSVSWYQQTPGQGLQFLFEYFSETQRNKGNFPGRFSGRQFSNSRSEMNVSTLELGDSALYLCASSSVGGDVDTQYFGPGTRLTVL.

V gene TRBV6-5 combines with J gene TRBJ1-4, with a tentative D call TRBD1 (5 bases). The CDR3 consists of 13 residues. Germline CDR1 is MNHEY and CDR2 is SVGAGI. Deletions cut 8 bases from V and 3 bases from J, with 10 bases between. The CDR3 nucleotides read TGTGCCAGCCGACAGTCCTCTAATGAAAAACTGTTTTTT. It yields the protein CASRQSSNEKLFF.

This rearrangement joins TRBV15 to TRBJ2-7; D gene unclear. This CDR3 has 19 amino acids. Germline-derived CDR1 and CDR2 are LNHNV and YYDKDF (reference sequence). V was trimmed by 0 bases and J by 2 bases, leaving 23 bases between them. CDR3 bases: TGTGCCACCAGCAGAGAGTTAGGTTTTGTAATCCAACTTCCCTACGAGCAGTACTTC. Translating gives CATSRELGFVIQLPYEQYF.

The chain recombines TRBV5-5 with TRBJ2-1, with 8 bases fitting TRBD2. Trimming cost V 3 bases and J 0 bases; bases outside gene matches: 8. The CDR3 loop spans 17 amino acids. CDR1 is SGHKS, CDR2 YYEKEE, per germline (reference sequence). CDR3 in amino acids: CASSSRTSPSSYNEQFF. The CDR3 nucleotides are TGTGCCAGCAGCTCTCGGACTAGCCCCAGCTCCTACAATGAGCAGTTCTTC.

This clone was detected only once. The chain uses TRBV5-1 and TRBJ2-7; D is unclear. The CDR3 covers 11 residues. The V end lost 2 bases, the J end lost 3 bases, and 3 bases lay between the germline ends. The germline V gene has CDR1 SGHRS and CDR2 YFSETQ. The CDR3 sequence is CASSFGYEQYF. The CDR3 DNA reads as TGCGCCAGCAGCTTCGGCTACGAGCAGTACTTC. Variable domain in full (rest from reference TRBV5-1 and TRBJ2-7): KAGVTQTPRYLIKTRGQQVTLSCSPISGHRSVSWYQQTPGQGLQFLFEYFSETQRNKGNFPGRFSGRQFSNSRSEMNVSTLELGDSALYLCASSFGYEQYFGPGTRLTVT.

The rearrangement links TRBV6-1 to TRBJ1-5; D gene unclear. V was shortened by 2 bases and J by 4 bases, with 12 bases between the two germline ends. Germline CDR1 is MNHNS and CDR2 is SASEGT. CDR3 length: 15 residues. The DNA of the CDR3 is TGTGCCAGCAGTGAATTTCGGGGAGTAAATCAGCCCCAGCATTTT. Protein product: CASSEFRGVNQPQHF.

This chain links TRBV28 with TRBJ1-1; D is undetermined. V was trimmed by 7 bases and J by 0 bases, leaving 3 bases between them. Germline lookup yields CDR1 MDHEN and CDR2 SYDVKM. The length of the CDR3 is 11 residues. CDR3 in DNA: TGTGCCAGCATGGTGAACACTGAAGCTTTCTTT. This codes for CASMVNTEAFF.

The genes are TRBV7-2 and TRBJ2-2; 7 bases match TRBD1. Germline V gene data show CDR1 as SGHTA and CDR2 as FQGNSA. The trim removed 6 bases at V and 5 bases at J, leaving 6 bases unmatched. The CDR3 contains 14 residues. The CDR3 DNA sequence: TGTGCCAGCAGACGGGACAGTCTAACCGGGGAGCTGTTTTTT. As protein: CASRRDSLTGELFF.

The chain combines TRBV5-1 with TRBJ2-7; D is ambiguous. CDR1 and CDR2 from the germline V gene are SGHRS and YFSETQ. The CDR3 sequence is 12 residues long. Trimming pared 2 bases from V and 5 bases from J, leaving 8 bases between. The CDR3 bases are TGCGCCAGCAGCTTAAGCAGCCACGAGCAGTACTTC. This gives the protein CASSLSSHEQYF. Full variable domain (remainder filled in from reference TRBV5-1 and TRBJ2-7): KAGVTQTPRYLIKTRGQQVTLSCSPISGHRSVSWYQQTPGQGLQFLFEYFSETQRNKGNFPGRFSGRQFSNSRSEMNVSTLELGDSALYLCASSLSSHEQYFGPGTRLTVT.

The chain carries TRBV9 and TRBJ1-6; TRBD1 aligns across 10 bases. From germline, CDR1 is SGDLS and CDR2 YYNGEE. The CDR3 sequence is 14 residues long. The V segment lost 2 bases and the J segment 8 bases; nucleotides outside the gene matches: 1. The CDR3 sequence: CASSVGTGDSPLHF. The CDR3 DNA reads TGTGCCAGCAGCGTGGGGACAGGGGATTCACCCCTCCACTTT.